This paragraph covers one T cell receptor beta chain sequence. These data originate in a study of beta chain features in type 1 diabetes. With 0 bases removed from V and 0 bases from J, the gap between germline ends came to 14 bases. The CDR3 covers 17 residues. The whole isolated RNA underwent reverse transcription, so sequencing captured expressed TCRB transcripts. Generated by immunoSEQ multiplex PCR, the TCRdb table keeps only in-frame clones and is missing some. Here the sample spans 350,000 to 450,000 clones, approximately 13% being singletons. The TCR originated in a man aged 25-40 years in good health. The source material was naive CD4+ T cells from blood. The V call is TRBV23-1, the J call TRBJ1-1; D perhaps matches TRBD1 (5 bases). TRBV23-1 qualifies as an ORF whose function is uncertain. The CDR3 coding sequence is TGCGCCAGCAGTCAATCGCAGGGCGTTAGGGTGAACACTGAAGCTTTCTTT. Protein: CASSQSQGVRVNTEAFF.